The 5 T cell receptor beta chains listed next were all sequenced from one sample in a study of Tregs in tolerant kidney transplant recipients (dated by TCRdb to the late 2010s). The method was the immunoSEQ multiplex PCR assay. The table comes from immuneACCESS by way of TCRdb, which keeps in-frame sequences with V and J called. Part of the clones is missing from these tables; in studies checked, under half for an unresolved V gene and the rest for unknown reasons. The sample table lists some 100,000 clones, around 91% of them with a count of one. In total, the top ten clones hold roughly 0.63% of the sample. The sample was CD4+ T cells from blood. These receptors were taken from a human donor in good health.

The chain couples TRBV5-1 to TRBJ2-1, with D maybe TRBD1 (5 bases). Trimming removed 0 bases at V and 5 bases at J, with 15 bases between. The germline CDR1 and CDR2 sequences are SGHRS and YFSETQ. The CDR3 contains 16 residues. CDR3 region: CASSLAGWGGNNEQFF. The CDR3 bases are TGCGCCAGCAGCTTGGCCGGGTGGGGCGGAAACAATGAGCAGTTCTTC.

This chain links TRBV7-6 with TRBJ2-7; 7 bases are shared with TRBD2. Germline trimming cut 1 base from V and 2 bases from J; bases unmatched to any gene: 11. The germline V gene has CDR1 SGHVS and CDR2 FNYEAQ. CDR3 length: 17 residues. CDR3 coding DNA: TGTGCCAGCAGCTTAGGATTTCGGCGGGAGTACCCCTACGAGCAGTACTTC. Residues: CASSLGFRREYPYEQYF.

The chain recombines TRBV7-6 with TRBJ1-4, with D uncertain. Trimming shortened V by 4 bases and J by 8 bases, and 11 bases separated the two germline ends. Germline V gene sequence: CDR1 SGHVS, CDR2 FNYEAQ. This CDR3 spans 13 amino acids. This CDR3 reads CASSSRAREKLFF. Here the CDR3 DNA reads TGTGCCAGCAGCTCAAGGGCGCGGGAAAAACTGTTTTTT.

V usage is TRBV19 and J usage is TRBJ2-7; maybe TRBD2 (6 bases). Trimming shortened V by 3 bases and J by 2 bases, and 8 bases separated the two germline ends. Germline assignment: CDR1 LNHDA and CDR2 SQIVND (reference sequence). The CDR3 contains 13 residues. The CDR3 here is CASSIGGAYEQYF. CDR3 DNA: TGTGCCAGTAGTATCGGCGGGGCCTACGAGCAGTACTTC.

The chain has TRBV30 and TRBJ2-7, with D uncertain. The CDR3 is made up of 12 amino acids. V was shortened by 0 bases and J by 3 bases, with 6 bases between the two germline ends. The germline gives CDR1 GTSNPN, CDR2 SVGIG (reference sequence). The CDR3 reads CAWSVIGYEQYF. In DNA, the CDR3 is TGTGCCTGGAGTGTAATTGGCTACGAGCAGTACTTC.